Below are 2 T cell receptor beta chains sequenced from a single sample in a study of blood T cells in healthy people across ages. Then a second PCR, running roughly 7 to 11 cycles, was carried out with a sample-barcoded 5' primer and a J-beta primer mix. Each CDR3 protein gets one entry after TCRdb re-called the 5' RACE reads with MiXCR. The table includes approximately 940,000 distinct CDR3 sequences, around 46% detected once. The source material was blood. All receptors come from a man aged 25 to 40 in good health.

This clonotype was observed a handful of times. The CDR3 region is CASSLKGLRESPLHF. The CDR3 DNA sequence: TGTGCCAGCAGTTTAAAGGGGCTGAGAGAATCACCCCTCCACTTT. V gene TRBV12-3 or TRBV12-4 combines with J gene TRBJ1-6; D possibly corresponds to TRBD1 (5 bases). The ends were cut back, 2 bases at V and 10 bases at J, with 15 bases in the middle. The CDR3 totals 15 residues.

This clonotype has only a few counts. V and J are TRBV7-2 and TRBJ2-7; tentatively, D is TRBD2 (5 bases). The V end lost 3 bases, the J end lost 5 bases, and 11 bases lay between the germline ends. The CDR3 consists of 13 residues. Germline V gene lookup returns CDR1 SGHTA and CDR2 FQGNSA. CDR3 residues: CASSFRRPHEQYF. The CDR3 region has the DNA TGTGCCAGCAGCTTTAGGAGGCCCCACGAGCAGTACTTC.